The T cell receptor (beta chain) described here comes from a study of blood T cell repertoires in COVID-19. Profiling relied on immunoSEQ multiplex PCR, and the TCRdb table lists in-frame clones only, not all of them. Of around 120,000 clones listed, more than 60% are singletons. Sequencing was carried out using peripheral blood. This TCR was recovered from a man aged 65 to 85 with active or convalescent COVID-19.

The DNA of the CDR3 is TGCGCCAGCAGCCCGGATCTGACAGGGGCAGACTCACCCCTCCACTTT. Its protein product is CASSPDLTGADSPLHF. This sequence joins TRBV5-1 and TRBJ1-6; TRBD1 matches 8 bases. J gave up 10 bases and V 4 bases, and 13 bases lay outside the gene matches. Germline values: CDR1 SGHRS, CDR2 YFSETQ. The CDR3 has 16 amino acids. The full variable domain, with the rest looked up from reference TRBV5-1 and TRBJ1-6, is KAGVTQTPRYLIKTRGQQVTLSCSPISGHRSVSWYQQTPGQGLQFLFEYFSETQRNKGNFPGRFSGRQFSNSRSEMNVSTLELGDSALYLCASSPDLTGADSPLHFGNGTRLTVT.